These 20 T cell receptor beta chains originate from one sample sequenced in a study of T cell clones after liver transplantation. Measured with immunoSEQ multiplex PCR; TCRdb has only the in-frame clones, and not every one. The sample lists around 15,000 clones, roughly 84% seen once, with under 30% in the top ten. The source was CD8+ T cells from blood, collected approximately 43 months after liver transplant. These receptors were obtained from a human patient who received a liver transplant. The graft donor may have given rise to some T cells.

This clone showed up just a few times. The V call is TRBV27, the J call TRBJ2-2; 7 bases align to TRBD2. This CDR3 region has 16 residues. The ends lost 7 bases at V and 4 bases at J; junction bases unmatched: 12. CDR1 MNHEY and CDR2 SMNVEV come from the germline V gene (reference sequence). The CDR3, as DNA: TGTGCCAGCACCCTGGGGAGGGCTGGGGTCACCGGGGAGCTGTTTTTT. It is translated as CASTLGRAGVTGELFF.

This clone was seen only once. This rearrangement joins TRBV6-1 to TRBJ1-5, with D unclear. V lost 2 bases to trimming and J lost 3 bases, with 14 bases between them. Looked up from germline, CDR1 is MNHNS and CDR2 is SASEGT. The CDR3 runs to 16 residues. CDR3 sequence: CASSEPRPSFNQPQHF. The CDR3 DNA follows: TGTGCCAGCAGTGAACCCAGGCCGAGTTTCAATCAGCCCCAGCATTTT.

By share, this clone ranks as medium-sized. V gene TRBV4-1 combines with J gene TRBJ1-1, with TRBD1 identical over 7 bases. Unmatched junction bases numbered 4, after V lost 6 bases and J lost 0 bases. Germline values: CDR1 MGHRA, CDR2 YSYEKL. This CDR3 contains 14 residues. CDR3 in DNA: TGCGCCAGCAGACCGACAGGGATGAACACTGAAGCTTTCTTT. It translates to CASRPTGMNTEAFF.

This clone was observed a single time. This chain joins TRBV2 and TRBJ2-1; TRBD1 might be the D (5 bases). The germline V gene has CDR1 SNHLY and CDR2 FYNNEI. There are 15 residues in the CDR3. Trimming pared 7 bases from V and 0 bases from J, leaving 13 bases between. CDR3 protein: CASNLDRSSYNEQFF. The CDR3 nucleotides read TGTGCCAGCAACCTAGACAGAAGCTCCTACAATGAGCAGTTCTTC.

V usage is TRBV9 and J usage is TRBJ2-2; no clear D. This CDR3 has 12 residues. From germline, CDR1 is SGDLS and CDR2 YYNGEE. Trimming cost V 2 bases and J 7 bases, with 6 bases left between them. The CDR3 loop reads CASSVAVGELFF. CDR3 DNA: TGTGCCAGCAGCGTCGCGGTCGGGGAGCTGTTTTTT.

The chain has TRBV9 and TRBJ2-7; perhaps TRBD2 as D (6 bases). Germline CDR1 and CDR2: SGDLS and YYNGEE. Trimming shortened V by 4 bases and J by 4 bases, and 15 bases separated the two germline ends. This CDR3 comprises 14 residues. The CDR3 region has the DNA TGTGCCAGCAGCCCAAGCGGGTTCGCTTACGAGCAGTACTTC. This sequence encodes CASSPSGFAYEQYF.

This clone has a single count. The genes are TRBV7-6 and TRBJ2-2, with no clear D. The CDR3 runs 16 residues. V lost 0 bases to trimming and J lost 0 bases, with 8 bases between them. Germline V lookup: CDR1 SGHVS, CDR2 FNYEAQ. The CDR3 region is CASSLAGRSNTGELFF. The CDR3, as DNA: TGTGCCAGCAGCTTAGCGGGTAGGTCGAACACCGGGGAGCTGTTTTTT.

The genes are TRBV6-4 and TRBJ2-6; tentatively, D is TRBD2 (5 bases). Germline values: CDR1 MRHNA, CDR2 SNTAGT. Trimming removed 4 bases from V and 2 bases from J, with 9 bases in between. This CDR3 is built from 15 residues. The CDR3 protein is CASSAEGAGANVLTF. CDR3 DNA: TGTGCCAGCAGTGCAGAGGGCGCTGGGGCCAACGTCCTGACTTTC.

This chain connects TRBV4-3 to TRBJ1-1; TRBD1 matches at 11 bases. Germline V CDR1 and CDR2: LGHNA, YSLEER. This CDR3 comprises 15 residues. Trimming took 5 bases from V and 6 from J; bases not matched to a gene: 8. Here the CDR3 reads CASSSDRTGGPEAFF. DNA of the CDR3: TGCGCCAGCAGCTCCGACAGGACAGGGGGCCCTGAAGCTTTCTTT.

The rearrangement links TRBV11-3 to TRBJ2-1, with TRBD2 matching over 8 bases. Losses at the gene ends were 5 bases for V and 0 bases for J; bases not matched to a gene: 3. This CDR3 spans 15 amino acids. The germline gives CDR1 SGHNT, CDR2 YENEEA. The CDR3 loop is CASSPGGGSYNEQFF. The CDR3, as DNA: TGTGCCAGCAGCCCCGGGGGGGGCTCCTACAATGAGCAGTTCTTC.

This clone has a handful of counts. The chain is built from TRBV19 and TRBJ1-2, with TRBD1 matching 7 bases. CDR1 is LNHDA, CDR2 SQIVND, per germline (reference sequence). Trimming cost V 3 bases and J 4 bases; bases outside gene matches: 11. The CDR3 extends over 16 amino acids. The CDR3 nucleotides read TGTGCCAGTAGTATCGTCCCCAACAGGGGCGGCTATGGCTACACCTTC. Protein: CASSIVPNRGGYGYTF. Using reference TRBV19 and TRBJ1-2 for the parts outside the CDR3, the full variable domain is DGGITQSPKYLFRKEGQNVTLSCEQNLNHDAMYWYRQDPGQGLRLIYYSQIVNDFQKGDIAEGYSVSREKKESFPLTVTSAQKNPTAFYLCASSIVPNRGGYGYTFGSGTRLTVV.

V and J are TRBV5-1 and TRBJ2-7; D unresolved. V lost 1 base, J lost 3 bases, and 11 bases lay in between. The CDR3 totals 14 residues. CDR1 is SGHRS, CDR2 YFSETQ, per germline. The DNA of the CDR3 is TGCGCCAGCAGCTTGCTCTCGGAGTACTACGAGCAGTACTTC. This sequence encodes CASSLLSEYYEQYF.

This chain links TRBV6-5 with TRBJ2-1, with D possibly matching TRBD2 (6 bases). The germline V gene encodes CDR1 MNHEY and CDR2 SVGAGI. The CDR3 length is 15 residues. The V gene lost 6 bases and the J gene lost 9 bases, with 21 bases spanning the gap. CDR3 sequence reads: CASRIRGTPWGEQFF. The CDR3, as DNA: TGTGCCAGCAGGATACGCGGGACTCCTTGGGGTGAGCAGTTCTTC.

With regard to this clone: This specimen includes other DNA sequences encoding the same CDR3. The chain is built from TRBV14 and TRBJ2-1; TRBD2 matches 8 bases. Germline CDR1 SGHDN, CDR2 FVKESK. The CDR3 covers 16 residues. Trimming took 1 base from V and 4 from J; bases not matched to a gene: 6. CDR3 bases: TGTGCCAGCAGCCAAGCTACTAGCGGTATTTACAATGAGCAGTTCTTC. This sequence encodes CASSQATSGIYNEQFF.

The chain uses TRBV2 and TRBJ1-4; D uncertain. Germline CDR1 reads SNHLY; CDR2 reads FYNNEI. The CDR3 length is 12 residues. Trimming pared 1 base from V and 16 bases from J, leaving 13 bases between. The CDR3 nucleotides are TGTGCCAGCAGTGAAGGCAGGTTGGAATCGTTTTTT. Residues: CASSEGRLESFF.

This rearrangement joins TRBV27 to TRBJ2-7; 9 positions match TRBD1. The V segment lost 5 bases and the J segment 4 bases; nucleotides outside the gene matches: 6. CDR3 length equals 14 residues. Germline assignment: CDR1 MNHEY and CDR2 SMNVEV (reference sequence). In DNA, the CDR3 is TGTGCCAGCAGTCAGGGACAGGGTAGGTACGAGCAGTACTTC. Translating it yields CASSQGQGRYEQYF.

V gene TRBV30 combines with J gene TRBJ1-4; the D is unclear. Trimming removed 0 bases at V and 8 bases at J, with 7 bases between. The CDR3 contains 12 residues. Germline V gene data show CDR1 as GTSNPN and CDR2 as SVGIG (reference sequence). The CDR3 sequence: CAWSVGWEKLFF. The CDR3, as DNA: TGTGCCTGGAGTGTAGGTTGGGAAAAACTGTTTTTT.

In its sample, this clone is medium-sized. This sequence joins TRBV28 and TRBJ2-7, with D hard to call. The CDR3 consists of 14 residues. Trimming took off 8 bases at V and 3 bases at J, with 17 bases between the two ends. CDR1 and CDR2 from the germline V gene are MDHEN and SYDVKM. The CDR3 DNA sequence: TGTGCCAGCGCTCCCAGGTCCTACGGCTACGAGCAGTACTTC. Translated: CASAPRSYGYEQYF.

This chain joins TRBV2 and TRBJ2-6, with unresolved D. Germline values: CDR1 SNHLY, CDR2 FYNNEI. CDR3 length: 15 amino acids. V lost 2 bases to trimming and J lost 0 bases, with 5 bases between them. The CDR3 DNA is TGTGCCAGCAGTGAACCAGGCTCTGGGGCCAACGTCCTGACTTTC. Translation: CASSEPGSGANVLTF.

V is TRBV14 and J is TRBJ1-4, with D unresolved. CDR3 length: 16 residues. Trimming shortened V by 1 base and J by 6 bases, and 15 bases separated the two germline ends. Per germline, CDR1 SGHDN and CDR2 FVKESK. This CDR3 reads CASSQGNPGSHEKLFF. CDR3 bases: TGTGCCAGCAGCCAAGGGAACCCAGGAAGTCATGAAAAACTGTTTTTT. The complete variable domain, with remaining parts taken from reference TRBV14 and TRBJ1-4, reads EAGVTQFPSHSVIEKGQTVTLRCDPISGHDNLYWYRRVMGKEIKFLLHFVKESKQDESGMPNNRFLAERTGGTYSTLKVQPAELEDSGVYFCASSQGNPGSHEKLFFGSGTQLSVL.